Shown below are 28 T cell receptor beta chains from a single sample sequenced in a study of T cell responses to AZD1222 COVID-19 vaccine (dated by TCRdb to the early 2020s). The time point label here, explained by the study, means: baseline before first vaccination. Receptor libraries were prepared by the immunoSEQ multiplex PCR assay. Here the immuneACCESS table is served through TCRdb, limited to in-frame sequences with V and J called. Missing clones are a known gap in these copies; in checked studies unresolved V genes cover under half, and the rest lacks a known reason. This sample is represented by roughly 130,000 clones; around 94% of them were singletons. Approximately 6.3% of the sample lies in the top ten. The input for sequencing was peripheral blood, taken on day 0 of AZD1222 vaccination. All receptors come from an adult in good health.

This clone came up once. The chain combines TRBV2 with TRBJ2-3; TRBD1 is a possible D gene (6 bases). The germline V and J ends were trimmed by 4 bases and 6 bases, with 17 bases remaining between them. CDR3 length: 15 residues. Germline V gives CDR1 SNHLY, CDR2 FYNNEI. The CDR3 protein is CASSVQGQPTDTQYF. The CDR3 coding sequence is TGTGCCAGCAGTGTCCAAGGACAGCCGACGGATACGCAGTATTTT.

This chain joins TRBV3-1 (or the pseudogene TRBV3-2) and TRBJ2-1; the match to TRBD2 covers 9 bases. V lost 1 base, J lost 4 bases, and 8 bases stayed unmatched. Germline-derived CDR1 and CDR2 are LGHDT and YNNKEL (reference sequence). This CDR3 spans 17 amino acids. The CDR3 loop is CASSQGTSEIQYNEQFF. As DNA, the CDR3 is TGTGCCAGCAGCCAAGGGACTAGCGAGATACAGTACAATGAGCAGTTCTTC.

This chain connects TRBV30 to TRBJ1-5, with TRBD1 as a possible D gene (6 bases). In germline, CDR1 is GTSNPN, CDR2 SVGIG (reference sequence). CDR3 length: 14 amino acids. V lost 2 bases and J lost 4, with 12 bases in between. The DNA for the CDR3 is TGTGCCTGGAGTTCAGGACAGCCAAATCAGCCCCAGCATTTT. Translated, it gives CAWSSGQPNQPQHF.

The V and J genes are TRBV4-2 and TRBJ2-1; TRBD2 matches at 7 bases. Trimming removed 3 bases from V and 5 bases from J; junction bases left unmatched: 13. Germline values: CDR1 LGHNA, CDR2 YNFKEQ. CDR3 size: 17 residues. The CDR3 DNA is TGTGCCAGCAGCCAGACCTCACTAGCGCAGGACGACAATGAGCAGTTCTTC. It translates to CASSQTSLAQDDNEQFF.

This clone was observed a single time. The chain couples TRBV19 to TRBJ1-1; no definite D call. CDR1 is LNHDA and CDR2 is SQIVND in the germline V gene (reference sequence). The CDR3 runs to 16 residues. V was clipped by 5 bases and J by 1 base, with 17 bases between them. The CDR3: CASSQPPGLGNTEAFF. CDR3 nucleotide sequence: TGTGCCAGTAGTCAGCCCCCCGGGCTGGGGAACACTGAAGCTTTCTTT.

The chain couples TRBV5-6 to TRBJ2-7; D gene ambiguous. The CDR3 length is 15 residues. Trimming left V 2 bases short and J 3 bases short, with 15 bases between. Germline V gene lookup returns CDR1 SGHDT and CDR2 YYEEEE. The CDR3 DNA reads as TGTGCCAGCAGCTTCGACCCCGCTGGGTACTACGAGCAGTACTTC. It yields the protein CASSFDPAGYYEQYF.

The chain couples TRBV9 to TRBJ2-7; 10 bases map to TRBD2. The germline gives CDR1 SGDLS, CDR2 YYNGEE. Germline trimming cut 0 bases from V and 6 bases from J; bases unmatched to any gene: 12. The CDR3 contains 17 residues. The CDR3: CASSVGIEGLAGAEQYF. The CDR3, as DNA: TGTGCCAGCAGCGTAGGGATTGAGGGGCTAGCGGGAGCCGAGCAGTACTTC. The full variable domain, rest sourced from reference TRBV9 and TRBJ2-7, is DSGVTQTPKHLITATGQRVTLRCSPRSGDLSVYWYQQSLDQGLQFLIQYYNGEERAKGNILERFSAQQFPDLHSELNLSSLELGDSALYFCASSVGIEGLAGAEQYFGPGTRLTVT.

The chain employs TRBV10-3 and TRBJ1-2; D may be TRBD1 (5 bases). CDR3 size: 15 residues. Germline-derived CDR1 and CDR2 are ENHRY and SYGVKD. Trimming cost V 0 bases and J 2 bases, with 10 bases left between them. Written as DNA, the CDR3 is TGTGCCATCAGTGAGTCGCAGGGTCGCAACTATGGCTACACCTTC. Protein: CAISESQGRNYGYTF.

The chain carries TRBV9 and TRBJ2-1; 7 bases align to TRBD2. V shed 0 bases and J 7 bases; nucleotides not matched to a gene: 4. The CDR3 has 14 residues. The V gene's germline CDR1 is SGDLS and CDR2 YYNGEE. The CDR3 loop reads CASSVGAGRNEQFF. CDR3 DNA: TGTGCCAGCAGCGTAGGCGCCGGGAGGAATGAGCAGTTCTTC.

The rearrangement joins TRBV27 to TRBJ2-2; D unresolved. Germline loops: CDR1 MNHEY, CDR2 SMNVEV (reference sequence). Trimming stripped 6 bases from V and 1 base from J, with 12 bases between. This CDR3 region has 15 residues. CDR3 amino acids: CASSPGYLNTGELFF. CDR3 nucleotide sequence: TGTGCCAGCAGCCCCGGTTACCTGAACACCGGGGAGCTGTTTTTT.

The CDR3 bases are TGTGCCAGCAGTGAACGCCGGCGGGGAATTAACTATGGCTACACCTTC. Translation gives CASSERRRGINYGYTF. The chain combines TRBV2 with TRBJ1-2; D uncertain. V was shortened by 2 bases and J by 1 base, with 14 bases between the two germline ends. The CDR3 is 16 amino acids. CDR1 is SNHLY and CDR2 is FYNNEI in the germline V gene.

The chain is built from TRBV15 and TRBJ1-3; tentatively, D is TRBD1 (6 bases). The germline V gene encodes CDR1 LNHNV and CDR2 YYDKDF (reference sequence). This CDR3 region has 15 residues. Trimming pared 6 bases from V and 0 bases from J, leaving 12 bases between. The CDR3 here is CATRLGTHSGNTIYF. In nucleotides, the CDR3 is TGTGCCACCAGACTCGGGACACACTCTGGAAACACCATATATTTT.

The V call is TRBV27, the J call TRBJ2-7, with 8 bases lining up with TRBD2. The junction had 9 bases not matched to a gene; V was cut back by 4 bases and J by 1 base. Germline CDR1 is MNHEY and CDR2 is SMNVEV (reference sequence). CDR3 length: 16 amino acids. This CDR3 reads CASSSTRLALSYEQYF. The CDR3 DNA reads TGTGCCAGCAGTTCAACTCGACTAGCGCTTTCCTACGAGCAGTACTTC.

The chain combines TRBV11-3 with TRBJ2-1, with unresolved D. V was cut by 3 bases and J by 0 bases, with 6 bases left in between. CDR1 SGHNT and CDR2 YENEEA come from the germline V gene. This CDR3 comprises 14 residues. In DNA form, the CDR3 reads TGTGCCAGCAGCTTGAGTAGCTCCTACAATGAGCAGTTCTTC. Translating gives CASSLSSSYNEQFF. Full variable domain (missing parts from reference TRBV11-3 and TRBJ2-1): EAGVVQSPRYKIIEKKQPVAFWCNPISGHNTLYWYLQNLGQGPELLIRYENEEAVDDSQLPKDRFSAERLKGVDSTLKIQPAELGDSAVYLCASSLSSSYNEQFFGPGTRLTVL.

The chain has TRBV10-1 and TRBJ2-3; the D gene is possibly TRBD2 (6 bases). Germline V gene sequence: CDR1 WNHNN, CDR2 SYGVQD (reference sequence). V gave up 3 bases and J gave up 1 base, with 8 bases separating them. The CDR3 spans 14 residues. The CDR3 DNA reads as TGCGCCAGCAGTGACAAGCGGGGCACAGATACGCAGTATTTT. Protein: CASSDKRGTDTQYF.

The chain is built from TRBV6-2 or TRBV6-3 and TRBJ2-1; D is ambiguous. Germline V gene lookup returns CDR1 MNHEY and CDR2 SVGEGT. The CDR3 totals 12 residues. V lost 2 bases, J lost 8 bases, and 7 bases lay in between. The chain's CDR3 is CASSYPFDEQFF. The CDR3 region has the DNA TGTGCCAGCAGTTACCCCTTCGATGAGCAGTTCTTC.

The V gene is TRBV7-9, the J gene TRBJ1-2; the match to TRBD1 covers 7 bases. This CDR3 spans 14 amino acids. V shed 8 bases, J shed 5 bases, and the junction held 11 bases outside the gene matches. Germline V gives CDR1 SEHNR, CDR2 FQNEAQ (reference sequence). The CDR3 coding sequence is TGTGCCAGCGTTCGACAGGGAGATTTTTATGGCTACACCTTC. It encodes CASVRQGDFYGYTF.

The CDR3 here is CASSLLDRDWWEQYF. In DNA form, the CDR3 reads TGTGCCAGCAGTCTACTCGACCGGGACTGGTGGGAGCAGTACTTC. This chain joins TRBV28 and TRBJ2-7; tentative D call: TRBD2 (6 bases). The length of the CDR3 is 15 residues. Germline CDR1 MDHEN, CDR2 SYDVKM. V shed 5 bases and J shed 7 bases, with 21 bases lying between them.

This chain joins TRBV6-5 and TRBJ2-2; 10 positions match TRBD1. Germline V gives CDR1 MNHEY, CDR2 SVGAGI. This CDR3 spans 15 amino acids. With 5 bases clipped from V and 5 bases from J, the junction kept 5 bases outside the gene matches. CDR3 nucleotide sequence: TGTGCCAGCAGTCGGGACAGGGGAGGGACCGGGGAGCTGTTTTTT. Amino acid sequence: CASSRDRGGTGELFF.

This chain uses TRBV5-1 with TRBJ1-4, with D possibly matching TRBD1 (6 bases). This CDR3 has 13 amino acids. Germline V gene sequence: CDR1 SGHRS, CDR2 YFSETQ. Trimming pared 5 bases from V and 5 bases from J, leaving 10 bases between. The DNA for the CDR3 is TGCGCCAGCAGTAGGGGGGACAATGAAAAACTGTTTTTT. Translated: CASSRGDNEKLFF.

This chain connects TRBV4-3 to TRBJ1-1, with D hard to call. This CDR3 has 14 residues. V lost 0 bases, J lost 6 bases, and 11 bases lay in between. Germline V gene lookup returns CDR1 LGHNA and CDR2 YSLEER. The CDR3 DNA reads TGCGCCAGCAGCCAAGATGTAGGAGGATCTGAAGCTTTCTTT. Amino acids: CASSQDVGGSEAFF.

This chain joins TRBV18 and TRBJ2-7; a possible D gene is TRBD1 (6 bases). The CDR3 consists of 13 residues. V gave up 3 bases and J gave up 2 bases, with 8 bases separating them. Looked up from germline, CDR1 is KGHSH and CDR2 is LQKENI. DNA for the CDR3: TGTGCCAGCTCACCCCGACAGGCCTACGAGCAGTACTTC. It specifies CASSPRQAYEQYF. Full variable domain (outside the CDR3, taken from reference TRBV18 and TRBJ2-7): NAGVMQNPRHLVRRRGQEARLRCSPMKGHSHVYWYRQLPEEGLKFMVYLQKENIIDESGMPKERFSAEFPKEGPSILRIQQVVRGDSAAYFCASSPRQAYEQYFGPGTRLTVT.

CDR3 protein: CASSLVYSWDRPYEQYF. CDR3 bases: TGTGCCAGCAGCTTAGTTTATAGCTGGGACCGACCCTACGAGCAGTACTTC. The genes are TRBV7-2 and TRBJ2-7; D is possibly TRBD1 or TRBD2 (5 bases each). The length of the CDR3 is 17 residues. Trimming took off 1 base at V and 2 bases at J, with 18 bases between the two ends. Germline CDR1 reads SGHTA; CDR2 reads FQGNSA.

The genes are TRBV9 and TRBJ1-3, with D maybe TRBD1 (5 bases). V lost 0 bases and J lost 4, with 11 bases in between. This CDR3 region has 15 residues. Germline-derived CDR1 and CDR2 are SGDLS and YYNGEE. CDR3 residues: CASSVGGVTGNTIYF. Written as DNA, the CDR3 is TGTGCCAGCAGCGTAGGGGGGGTAACGGGAAACACCATATATTTT.

The chain combines TRBV15 with TRBJ2-7; 8 positions match TRBD1. Germline trimming cut 6 bases from V and 0 bases from J; bases unmatched to any gene: 1. This CDR3 comprises 13 residues. The germline gives CDR1 LNHNV, CDR2 YYDKDF (reference sequence). The CDR3 sequence is CATRDRGSYEQYF. In nucleotides, the CDR3 is TGTGCCACCAGAGACAGGGGCTCCTACGAGCAGTACTTC.

This chain uses TRBV28 with TRBJ1-1; 7 nucleotides align to TRBD1. CDR1 and CDR2 (germline): MDHEN, SYDVKM. Trimming at V came to 6 bases and at J to 4 bases, leaving 5 bases not matched to a gene. The CDR3 runs to 13 residues. For the CDR3, the DNA is TGTGCCAGCAGCTCAGGGGGGGGCACTGAAGCTTTCTTT. This codes for CASSSGGGTEAFF. The whole variable domain, filled in from reference TRBV28 and TRBJ1-1, reads DVKVTQSSRYLVKRTGEKVFLECVQDMDHENMFWYRQDPGLGLRLIYFSYDVKMKEKGDIPEGYSVSREKKERFSLILESASTNQTSMYLCASSSGGGTEAFFGQGTRLTVV.

This rearrangement joins TRBV11-2 to TRBJ2-1; D is perhaps TRBD1 or TRBD2 (5 bases each). The CDR3 spans 14 residues. From germline, CDR1 is SGHAT and CDR2 FQNNGV. V was clipped by 1 base and J by 13 bases, with 17 bases between them. In nucleotides, the CDR3 is TGTGCCAGCAGCTTAGGGTCCCGGGACCCAGAACAGTTCTTC. As protein: CASSLGSRDPEQFF.

This rearrangement joins TRBV5-1 to TRBJ2-7; 12 positions agree with TRBD2. The V gene's germline CDR1 is SGHRS and CDR2 YFSETQ. Trimming at V came to 0 bases and at J to 3 bases, leaving 1 base not matched to a gene. The CDR3 has 15 amino acids. CDR3 sequence (DNA): TGCGCCAGCAGCTTGGGGGGACTAGCGGGCTACGAGCAGTACTTC. Translation gives CASSLGGLAGYEQYF.